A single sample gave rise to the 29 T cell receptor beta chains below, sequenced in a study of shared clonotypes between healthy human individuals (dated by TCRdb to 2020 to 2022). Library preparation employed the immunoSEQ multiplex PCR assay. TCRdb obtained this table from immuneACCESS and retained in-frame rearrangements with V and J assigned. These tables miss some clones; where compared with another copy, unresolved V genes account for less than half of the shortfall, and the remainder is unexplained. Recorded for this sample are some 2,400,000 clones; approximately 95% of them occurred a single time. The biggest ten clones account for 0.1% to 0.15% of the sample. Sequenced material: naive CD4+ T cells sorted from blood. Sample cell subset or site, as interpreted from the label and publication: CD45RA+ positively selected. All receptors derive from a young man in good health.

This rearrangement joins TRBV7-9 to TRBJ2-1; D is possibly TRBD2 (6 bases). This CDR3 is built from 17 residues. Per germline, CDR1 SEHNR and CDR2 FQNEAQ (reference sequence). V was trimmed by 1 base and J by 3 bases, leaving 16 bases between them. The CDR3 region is CASSLGGWDSHYNEQFF. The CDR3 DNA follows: TGTGCCAGCAGCTTAGGGGGGTGGGACTCACACTACAATGAGCAGTTCTTC.

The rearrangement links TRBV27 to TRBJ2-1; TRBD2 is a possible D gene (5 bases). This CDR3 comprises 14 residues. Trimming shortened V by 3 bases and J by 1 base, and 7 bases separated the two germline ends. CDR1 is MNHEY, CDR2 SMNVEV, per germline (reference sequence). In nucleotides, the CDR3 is TGTGCCAGCAGTTTTCGGGGTTCCTACAATGAGCAGTTCTTC. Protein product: CASSFRGSYNEQFF.

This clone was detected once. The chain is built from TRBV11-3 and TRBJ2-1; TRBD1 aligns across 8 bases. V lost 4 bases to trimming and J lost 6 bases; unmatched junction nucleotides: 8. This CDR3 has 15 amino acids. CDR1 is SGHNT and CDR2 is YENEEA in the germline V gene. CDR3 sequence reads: CASSSSRGLGNEQFF. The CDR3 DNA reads TGTGCCAGCAGCTCCAGCAGGGGGCTCGGCAATGAGCAGTTCTTC. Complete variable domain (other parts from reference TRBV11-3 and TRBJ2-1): EAGVVQSPRYKIIEKKQPVAFWCNPISGHNTLYWYLQNLGQGPELLIRYENEEAVDDSQLPKDRFSAERLKGVDSTLKIQPAELGDSAVYLCASSSSRGLGNEQFFGPGTRLTVL.

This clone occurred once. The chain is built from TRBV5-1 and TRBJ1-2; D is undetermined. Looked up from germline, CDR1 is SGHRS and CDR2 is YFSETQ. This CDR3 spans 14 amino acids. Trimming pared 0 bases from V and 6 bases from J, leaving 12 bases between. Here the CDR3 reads CASSLGLTTDGYTF. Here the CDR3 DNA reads TGCGCCAGCAGCTTGGGGCTCACTACCGATGGCTACACCTTC.

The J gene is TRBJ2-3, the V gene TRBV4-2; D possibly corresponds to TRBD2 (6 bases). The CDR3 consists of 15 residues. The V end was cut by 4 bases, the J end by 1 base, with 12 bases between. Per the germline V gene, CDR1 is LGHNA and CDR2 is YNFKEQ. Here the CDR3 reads CASSPRRGGTDTQYF. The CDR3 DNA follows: TGTGCCAGCAGCCCTCGGCGGGGCGGCACAGATACGCAGTATTTT.

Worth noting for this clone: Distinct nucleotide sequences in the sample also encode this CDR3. The chain's CDR3 is CASSPRDRGEQYF. The CDR3 DNA reads as TGCGCCAGCAGCCCCAGGGACCGCGGGGAGCAGTACTTC. The V gene is TRBV5-1, the J gene TRBJ2-7, with D possibly being TRBD1 or TRBD2 (5 bases each). Germline CDR1 SGHRS, CDR2 YFSETQ. The V end was cut by 4 bases, the J end by 7 bases, with 15 bases between. This CDR3 spans 13 amino acids.

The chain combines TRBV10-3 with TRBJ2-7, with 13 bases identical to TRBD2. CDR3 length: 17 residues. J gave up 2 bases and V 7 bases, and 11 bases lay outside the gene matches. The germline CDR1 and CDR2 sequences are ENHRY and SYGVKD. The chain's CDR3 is CAIKPGTSGTPPYEQYF. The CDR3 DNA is TGTGCCATCAAACCAGGGACTAGCGGGACACCCCCCTACGAGCAGTACTTC.

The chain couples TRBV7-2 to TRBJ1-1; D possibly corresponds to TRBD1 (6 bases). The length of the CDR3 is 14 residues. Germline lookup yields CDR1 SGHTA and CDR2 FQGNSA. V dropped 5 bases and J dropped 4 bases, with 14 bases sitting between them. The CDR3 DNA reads TGTGCCAGCAGCCCAAGGACAGTTTCCACTGAAGCTTTCTTT. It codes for CASSPRTVSTEAFF.

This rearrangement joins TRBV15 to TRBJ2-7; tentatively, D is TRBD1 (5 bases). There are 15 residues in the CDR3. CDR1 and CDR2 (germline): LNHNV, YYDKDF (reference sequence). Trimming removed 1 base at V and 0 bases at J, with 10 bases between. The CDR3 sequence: CATSRAGLSSYEQYF. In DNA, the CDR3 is TGTGCCACCAGCAGAGCAGGGCTAAGCTCCTACGAGCAGTACTTC.

The CDR3 coding sequence is TGTGCCAGCACCTCGGACAGTTATAATTCACCCCTCCACTTT. It is translated as CASTSDSYNSPLHF. V usage is TRBV6-5 and J usage is TRBJ1-6; tentatively, D is TRBD1 (6 bases). Trimming removed 7 bases at V and 4 bases at J, with 11 bases between. Per the germline V gene, CDR1 is MNHEY and CDR2 is SVGAGI. This CDR3 region has 14 residues.

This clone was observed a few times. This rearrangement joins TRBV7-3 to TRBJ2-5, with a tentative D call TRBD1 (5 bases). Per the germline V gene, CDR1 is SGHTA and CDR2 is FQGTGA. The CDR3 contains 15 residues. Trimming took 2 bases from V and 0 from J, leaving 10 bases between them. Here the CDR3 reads CASSLSGLHQETQYF. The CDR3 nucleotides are TGTGCCAGCAGCTTATCAGGGTTACACCAAGAGACCCAGTACTTC.

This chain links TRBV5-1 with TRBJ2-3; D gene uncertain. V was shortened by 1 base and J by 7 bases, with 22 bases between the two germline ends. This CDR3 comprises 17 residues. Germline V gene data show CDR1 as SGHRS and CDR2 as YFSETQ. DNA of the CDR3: TGCGCCAGCAGCTTGACCGGGCCTCGGTCTACACGAAATACGCAGTATTTT. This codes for CASSLTGPRSTRNTQYF.

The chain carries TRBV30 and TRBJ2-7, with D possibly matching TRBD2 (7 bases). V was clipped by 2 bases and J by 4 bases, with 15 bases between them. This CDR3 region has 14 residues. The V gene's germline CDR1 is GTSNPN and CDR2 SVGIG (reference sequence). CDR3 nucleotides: TGTGCCTGGAGTAGCGGGACACTGCAGTACGAGCAGTACTTC. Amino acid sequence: CAWSSGTLQYEQYF.

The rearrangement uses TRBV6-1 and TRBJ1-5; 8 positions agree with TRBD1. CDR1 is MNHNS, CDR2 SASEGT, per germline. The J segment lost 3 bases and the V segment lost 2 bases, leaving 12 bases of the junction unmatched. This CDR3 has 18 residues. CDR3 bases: TGTGCCAGCAGTGAATCCCCAGACAGGGGCGCTTACAATCAGCCCCAGCATTTT. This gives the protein CASSESPDRGAYNQPQHF.

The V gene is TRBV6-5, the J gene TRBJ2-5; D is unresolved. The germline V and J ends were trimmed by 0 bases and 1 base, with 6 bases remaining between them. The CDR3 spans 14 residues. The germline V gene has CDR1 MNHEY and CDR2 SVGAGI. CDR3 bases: TGTGCCAGCAGTTACTCGAACACCCAAGAGACCCAGTACTTC. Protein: CASSYSNTQETQYF.

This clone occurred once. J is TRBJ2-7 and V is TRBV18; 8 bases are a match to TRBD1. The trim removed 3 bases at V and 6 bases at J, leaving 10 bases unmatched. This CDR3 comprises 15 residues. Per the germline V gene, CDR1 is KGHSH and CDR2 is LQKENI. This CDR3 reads CASSPGQVNPGEQYF. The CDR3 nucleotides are TGTGCCAGCTCACCGGGACAGGTGAATCCCGGCGAGCAGTACTTC.

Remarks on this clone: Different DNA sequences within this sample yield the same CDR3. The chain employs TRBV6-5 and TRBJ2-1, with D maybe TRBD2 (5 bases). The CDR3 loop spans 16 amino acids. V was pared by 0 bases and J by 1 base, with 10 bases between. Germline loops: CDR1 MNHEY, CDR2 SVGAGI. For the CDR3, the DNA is TGTGCCAGCAGTTACTCGAGCGGTACTTCCTACAATGAGCAGTTCTTC. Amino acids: CASSYSSGTSYNEQFF.

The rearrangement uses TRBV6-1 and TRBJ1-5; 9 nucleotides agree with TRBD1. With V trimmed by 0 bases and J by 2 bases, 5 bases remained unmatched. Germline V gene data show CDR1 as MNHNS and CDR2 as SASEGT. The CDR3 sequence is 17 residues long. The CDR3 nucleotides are TGTGCCAGCAGTGAAGCCGGACAGGGGAAGGGCAATCAGCCCCAGCATTTT. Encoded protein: CASSEAGQGKGNQPQHF.

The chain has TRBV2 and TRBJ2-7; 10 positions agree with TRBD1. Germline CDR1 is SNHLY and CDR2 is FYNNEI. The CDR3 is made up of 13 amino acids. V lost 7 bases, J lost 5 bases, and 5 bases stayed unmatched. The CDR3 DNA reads TGTGCCAGCAACGACAGGGGGCGCCACGAGCAGTACTTC. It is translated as CASNDRGRHEQYF.

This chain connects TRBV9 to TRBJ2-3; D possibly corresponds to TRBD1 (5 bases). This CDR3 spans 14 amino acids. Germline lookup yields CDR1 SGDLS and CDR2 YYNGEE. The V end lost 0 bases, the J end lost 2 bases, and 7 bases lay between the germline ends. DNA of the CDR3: TGTGCCAGCAGCGTAGGACAGCCCACAGATACGCAGTATTTT. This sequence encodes CASSVGQPTDTQYF.

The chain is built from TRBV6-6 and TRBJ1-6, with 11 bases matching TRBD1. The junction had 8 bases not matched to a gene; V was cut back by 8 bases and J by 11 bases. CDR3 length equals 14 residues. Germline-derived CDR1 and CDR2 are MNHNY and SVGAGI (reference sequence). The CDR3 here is CASRGTGGMTPLHF. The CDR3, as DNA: TGTGCCAGCCGCGGGACAGGGGGTATGACACCCCTCCACTTT.

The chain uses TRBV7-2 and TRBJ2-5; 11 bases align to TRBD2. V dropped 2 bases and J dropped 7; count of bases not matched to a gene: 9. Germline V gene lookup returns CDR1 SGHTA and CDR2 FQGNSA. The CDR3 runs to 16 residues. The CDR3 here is CASSLNLAGGPRTQYF. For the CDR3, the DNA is TGTGCCAGCAGCTTAAATCTAGCGGGGGGCCCTCGGACCCAGTACTTC.

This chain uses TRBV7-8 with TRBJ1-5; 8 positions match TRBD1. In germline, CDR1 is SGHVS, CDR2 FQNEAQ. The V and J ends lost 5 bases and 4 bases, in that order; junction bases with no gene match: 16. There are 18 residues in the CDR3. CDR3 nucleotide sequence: TGTGCCAGCAGCCGCTCATCGACCCGGACAGGGCGAAATCAGCCCCAGCATTTT. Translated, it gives CASSRSSTRTGRNQPQHF.

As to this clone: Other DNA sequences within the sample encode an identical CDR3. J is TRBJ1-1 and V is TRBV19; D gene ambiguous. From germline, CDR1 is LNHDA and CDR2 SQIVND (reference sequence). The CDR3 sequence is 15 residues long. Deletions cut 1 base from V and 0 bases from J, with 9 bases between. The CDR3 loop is CASSIVGGLNTEAFF. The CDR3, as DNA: TGTGCCAGTAGTATAGTGGGAGGCCTGAACACTGAAGCTTTCTTT.

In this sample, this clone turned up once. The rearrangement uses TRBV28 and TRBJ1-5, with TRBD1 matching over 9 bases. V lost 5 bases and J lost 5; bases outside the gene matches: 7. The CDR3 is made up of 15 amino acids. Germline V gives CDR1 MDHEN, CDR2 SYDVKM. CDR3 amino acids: CASSRGTGTHQPQHF. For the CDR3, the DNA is TGTGCCAGCAGTCGCGGGACAGGGACCCATCAGCCCCAGCATTTT.

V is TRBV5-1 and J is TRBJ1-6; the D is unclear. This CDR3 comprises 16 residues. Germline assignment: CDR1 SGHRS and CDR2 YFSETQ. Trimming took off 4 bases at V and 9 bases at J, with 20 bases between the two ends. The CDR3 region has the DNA TGCGCCAGCAGCCCCCGAGGTGGGCAGGCAAGTTCACCCCTCCACTTT. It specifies CASSPRGGQASSPLHF.

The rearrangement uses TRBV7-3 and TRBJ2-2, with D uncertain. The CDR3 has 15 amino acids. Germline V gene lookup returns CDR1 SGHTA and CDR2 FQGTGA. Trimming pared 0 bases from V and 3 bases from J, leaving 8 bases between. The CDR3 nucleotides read TGTGCCAGCAGCTTAACGTCCATTCACACCGGGGAGCTGTTTTTT. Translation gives CASSLTSIHTGELFF.

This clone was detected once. CDR3 nucleotides: TGTGCCATCATGCCGACAGGGAGGTACACTGAAGCTTTCTTT. Its translation: CAIMPTGRYTEAFF. The V gene is TRBV10-3, the J gene TRBJ1-1; 7 bases align to TRBD1. CDR1 is ENHRY and CDR2 is SYGVKD in the germline V gene. Trimming cost V 7 bases and J 3 bases; bases outside gene matches: 8. CDR3 size: 14 residues.

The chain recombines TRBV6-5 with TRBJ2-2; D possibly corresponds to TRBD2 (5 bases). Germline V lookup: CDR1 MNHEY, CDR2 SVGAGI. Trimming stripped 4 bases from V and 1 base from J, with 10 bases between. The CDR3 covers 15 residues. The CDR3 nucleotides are TGTGCCAGCAGTTGGCGGGCGGTGAACACCGGGGAGCTGTTTTTT. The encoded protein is CASSWRAVNTGELFF.